Listed below are T cell receptor beta chains from one sample, sequenced in a study of blood T cell repertoires in COVID-19. The assay was immunoSEQ multiplex PCR, and TCRdb's table has in-frame clones only and misses some. This table holds approximately 230,000 clones, about nine tenths found once. The sample comprised PBMCs or T cells enriched from blood (not recorded which). The receptor source for this set is a man between 18 and 29 years old who had recovered from COVID-19. Both conserved end residues are part of each CDR3. The order of the fields is J gene, clone size, D gene, V gene, CDR3 protein, CDR3 DNA. D genes are given only for firm matches. Expanded clones get a size class; other rows say once, few or many, or leave the size out.

TRBJ1-2 few . TRBV5-4 CASSRQDVNYGYTF TGTGCCAGCAGCCGACAGGATGTTAACTATGGCTACACCTTC
TRBJ2-5 . . TRBV5-5 CASSLVTEKRETQYF TGTGCCAGCAGCTTGGTTACCGAAAAACGGGAGACCCAGTACTTC
TRBJ2-2 . . TRBV7-2 CASSATQGSGELFF TGTGCCAGCAGCGCCACTCAGGGGTCCGGGGAGCTGTTTTTT
TRBJ1-6 . . TRBV9 CASSVGDGGRSPLHF TGTGCCAGCAGCGTAGGTGACGGGGGGAGGTCACCCCTCCACTTT
TRBJ1-5 . . TRBV28 CASSRTDDQPQHF TGTGCCAGCAGCCGGACAGATGATCAGCCCCAGCATTTT
TRBJ1-6 . TRBD1 TRBV15 CATSRSRDSYNSPLHF TGTGCCACCAGCAGGAGCCGGGACAGCTATAATTCACCCCTCCACTTT
TRBJ1-1 few . TRBV27 CASSSTARGRMNTEAFF TGTGCCAGCAGTTCAACCGCCCGGGGGAGGATGAACACTGAAGCTTTCTTT
TRBJ1-1 few . TRBV18 CASSPGRERNTEAFF TGTGCCAGCTCACCGGGGAGAGAGAGGAACACTGAAGCTTTCTTT
TRBJ2-7 . . TRBV5-4 CASSYGTPPIGEQYF TGTGCCAGCAGCTATGGGACACCCCCCATTGGCGAGCAGTACTTC
TRBJ2-7 . . TRBV10-1 CASSESGQGSYEQYF TGCGCCAGCAGTGAGTCGGGCCAGGGTTCCTACGAGCAGTACTTC